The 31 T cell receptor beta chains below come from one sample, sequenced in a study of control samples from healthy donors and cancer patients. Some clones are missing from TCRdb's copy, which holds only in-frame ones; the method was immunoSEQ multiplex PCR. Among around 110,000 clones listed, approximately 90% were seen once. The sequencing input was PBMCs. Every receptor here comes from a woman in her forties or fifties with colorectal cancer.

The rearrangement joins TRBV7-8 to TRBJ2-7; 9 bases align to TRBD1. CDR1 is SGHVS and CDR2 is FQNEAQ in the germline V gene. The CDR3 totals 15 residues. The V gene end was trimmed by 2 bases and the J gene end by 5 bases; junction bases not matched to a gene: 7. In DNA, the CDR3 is TGTGCCAGCAGCTTATCGGGGACAGGGTCCCACGAGCAGTACTTC. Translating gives CASSLSGTGSHEQYF.

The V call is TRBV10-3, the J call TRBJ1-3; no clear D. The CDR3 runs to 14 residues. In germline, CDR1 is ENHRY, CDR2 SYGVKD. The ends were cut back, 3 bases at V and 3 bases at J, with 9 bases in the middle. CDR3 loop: CAISEPPGGNTIYF. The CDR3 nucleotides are TGTGCCATCAGTGAACCCCCAGGTGGAAACACCATATATTTT.

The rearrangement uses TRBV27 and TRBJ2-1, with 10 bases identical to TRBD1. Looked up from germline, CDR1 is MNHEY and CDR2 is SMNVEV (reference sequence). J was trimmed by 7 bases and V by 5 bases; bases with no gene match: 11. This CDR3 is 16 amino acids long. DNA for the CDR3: TGTGCCAGCAGTAAGTTCCGGGACAGGGGTTCGAATGAGCAGTTCTTC. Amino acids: CASSKFRDRGSNEQFF.

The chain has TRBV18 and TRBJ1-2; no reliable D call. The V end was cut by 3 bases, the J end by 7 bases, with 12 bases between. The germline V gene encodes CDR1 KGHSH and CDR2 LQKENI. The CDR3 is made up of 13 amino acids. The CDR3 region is CASSPSGGVGYTF. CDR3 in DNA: TGTGCCAGCTCACCGTCCGGTGGTGTTGGCTACACCTTC.

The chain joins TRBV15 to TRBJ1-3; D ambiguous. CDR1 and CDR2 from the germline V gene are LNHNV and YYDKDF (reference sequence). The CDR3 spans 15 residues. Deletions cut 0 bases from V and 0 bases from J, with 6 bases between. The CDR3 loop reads CATSRDPYSGNTIYF. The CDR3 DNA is TGTGCCACCAGCAGAGATCCATACTCTGGAAACACCATATATTTT.

The CDR3 bases are TGCAGTGCTAGTAGAGCGGGAGCGAACACCGGGGAGCTGTTTTTT. It specifies CSASRAGANTGELFF. The chain couples TRBV20-1 to TRBJ2-2; 8 bases align to TRBD2. CDR1 and CDR2 (germline): DFQATT, SNEGSKA (reference sequence). This CDR3 is 15 amino acids long. V lost 3 bases and J lost 0; bases outside the gene matches: 3.

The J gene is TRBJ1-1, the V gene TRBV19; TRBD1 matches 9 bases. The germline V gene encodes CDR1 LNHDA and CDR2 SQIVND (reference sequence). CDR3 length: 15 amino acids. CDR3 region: CAVRLQGAENTEAFF. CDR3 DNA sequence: TGTGCTGTCCGTTTACAGGGGGCCGAGAACACTGAAGCTTTCTTT.

CDR3 sequence reads: CASSLLAGVYNEQFF. The CDR3, as DNA: TGTGCCAGCAGCTTGCTAGCGGGAGTCTACAATGAGCAGTTCTTC. The chain combines TRBV5-8 with TRBJ2-1; the match to TRBD2 covers 10 bases. The CDR3 totals 15 residues. V lost 1 base, J lost 3 bases, and 1 base stayed unmatched. Germline CDR1 and CDR2: SGHTS and YDEGEE.

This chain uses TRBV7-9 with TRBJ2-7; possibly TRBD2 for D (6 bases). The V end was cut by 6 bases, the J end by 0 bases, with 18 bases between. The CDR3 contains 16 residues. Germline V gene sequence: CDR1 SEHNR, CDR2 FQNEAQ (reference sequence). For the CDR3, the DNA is TGTGCCAGCAGTTCGGGACTTACAGCATCCTCCTACGAGCAGTACTTC. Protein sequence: CASSSGLTASSYEQYF.

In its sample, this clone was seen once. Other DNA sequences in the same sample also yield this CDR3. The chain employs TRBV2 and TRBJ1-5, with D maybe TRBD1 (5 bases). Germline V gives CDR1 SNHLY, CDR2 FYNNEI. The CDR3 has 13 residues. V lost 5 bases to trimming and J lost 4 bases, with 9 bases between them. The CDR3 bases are TGTGCCAGCAGTAGGGACGGTAATCAGCCCCAGCATTTT. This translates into CASSRDGNQPQHF.

CDR3 in DNA: TGCGCCAGCGGACCGCACACAGATACGCAGTATTTT. It is translated as CASGPHTDTQYF. The chain couples TRBV5-1 to TRBJ2-3; no clear D gene. CDR1 and CDR2 from the germline V gene are SGHRS and YFSETQ. Trimming removed 7 bases at V and 2 bases at J, with 8 bases between. This CDR3 has 12 amino acids.

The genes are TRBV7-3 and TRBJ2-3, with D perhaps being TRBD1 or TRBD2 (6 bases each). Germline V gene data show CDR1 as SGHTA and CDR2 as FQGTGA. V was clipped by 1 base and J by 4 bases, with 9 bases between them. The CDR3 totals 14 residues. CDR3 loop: CASSLIGGADTQYF. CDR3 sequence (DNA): TGTGCCAGCAGCTTAATCGGGGGCGCAGATACGCAGTATTTT.

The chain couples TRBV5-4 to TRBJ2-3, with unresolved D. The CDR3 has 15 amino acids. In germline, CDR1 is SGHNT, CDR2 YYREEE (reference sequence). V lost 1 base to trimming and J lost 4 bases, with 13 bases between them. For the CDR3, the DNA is TGTGCCAGCAGCTTGCCCCAGGTGGAAGCAGATACGCAGTATTTT. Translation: CASSLPQVEADTQYF.

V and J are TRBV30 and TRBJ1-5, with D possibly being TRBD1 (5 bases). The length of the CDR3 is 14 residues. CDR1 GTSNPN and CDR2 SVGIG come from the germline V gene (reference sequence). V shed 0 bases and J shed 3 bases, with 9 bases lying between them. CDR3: CAWSVRQFNQPQHF. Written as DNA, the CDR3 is TGTGCCTGGAGTGTAAGACAGTTCAATCAGCCCCAGCATTTT.

For the CDR3, the DNA is TGTGCCAGCAGTTACCCAGGGAGGAACACTGAAGCTTTCTTT. As protein: CASSYPGRNTEAFF. The chain joins TRBV6-6 to TRBJ1-1, with a possible D match to TRBD1 (5 bases). Between the trimmed V and J ends, which lost 2 bases and 1 base, there was a span of 8 bases. The CDR3 extends over 14 amino acids. Germline CDR1 and CDR2: MNHNY and SVGAGI (reference sequence).

Here the CDR3 DNA reads TGTGCCAGCAGCGAACCGGGACAGGACCTTAATTCACCCCTCCACTTT. Its protein product is CASSEPGQDLNSPLHF. V is TRBV9 and J is TRBJ1-6; 8 bases agree with TRBD1. The CDR3 is 16 amino acids. Germline trimming cut 3 bases from V and 6 bases from J; bases unmatched to any gene: 8. Germline V gene sequence: CDR1 SGDLS, CDR2 YYNGEE. The entire variable domain, with the rest obtained from reference TRBV9 and TRBJ1-6, is as follows: DSGVTQTPKHLITATGQRVTLRCSPRSGDLSVYWYQQSLDQGLQFLIQYYNGEERAKGNILERFSAQQFPDLHSELNLSSLELGDSALYFCASSEPGQDLNSPLHFGNGTRLTVT.

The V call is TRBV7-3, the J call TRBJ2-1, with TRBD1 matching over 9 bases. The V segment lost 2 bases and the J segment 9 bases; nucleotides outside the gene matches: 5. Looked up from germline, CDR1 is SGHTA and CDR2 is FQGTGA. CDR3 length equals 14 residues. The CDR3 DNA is TGTGCCAGCAGCTTAGGGACAGGGACGCGTGAGCAGTTCTTC. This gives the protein CASSLGTGTREQFF.

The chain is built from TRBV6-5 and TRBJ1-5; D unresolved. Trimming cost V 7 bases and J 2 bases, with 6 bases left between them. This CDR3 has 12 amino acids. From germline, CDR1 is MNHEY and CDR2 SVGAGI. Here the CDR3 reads CASKPGNQPQHF. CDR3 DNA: TGTGCCAGCAAACCGGGCAATCAGCCCCAGCATTTT.

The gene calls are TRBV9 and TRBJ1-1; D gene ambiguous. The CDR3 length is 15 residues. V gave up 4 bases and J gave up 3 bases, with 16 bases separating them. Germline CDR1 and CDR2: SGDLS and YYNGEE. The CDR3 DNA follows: TGTGCCAGCAGCAGGGAAGTCAAGTCTGACACTGAAGCTTTCTTT. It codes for CASSREVKSDTEAFF. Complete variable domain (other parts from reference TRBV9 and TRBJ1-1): DSGVTQTPKHLITATGQRVTLRCSPRSGDLSVYWYQQSLDQGLQFLIQYYNGEERAKGNILERFSAQQFPDLHSELNLSSLELGDSALYFCASSREVKSDTEAFFGQGTRLTVV.

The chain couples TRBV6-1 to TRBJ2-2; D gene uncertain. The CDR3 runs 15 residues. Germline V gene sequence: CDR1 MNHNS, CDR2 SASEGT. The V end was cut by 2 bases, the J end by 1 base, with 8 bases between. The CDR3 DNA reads TGTGCCAGCAGTGAATCGTTAGGGAACACCGGGGAGCTGTTTTTT. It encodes CASSESLGNTGELFF.

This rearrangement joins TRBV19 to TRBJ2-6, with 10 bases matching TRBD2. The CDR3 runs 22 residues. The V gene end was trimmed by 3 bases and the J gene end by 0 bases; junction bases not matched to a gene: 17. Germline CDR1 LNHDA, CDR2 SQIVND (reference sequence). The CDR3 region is CASSMFPSGGAFPSSGANVLTF. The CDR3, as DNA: TGTGCCAGTAGTATGTTTCCCAGCGGGGGGGCTTTCCCCAGCTCTGGGGCCAACGTCCTGACTTTC. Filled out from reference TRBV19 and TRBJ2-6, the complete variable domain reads DGGITQSPKYLFRKEGQNVTLSCEQNLNHDAMYWYRQDPGQGLRLIYYSQIVNDFQKGDIAEGYSVSREKKESFPLTVTSAQKNPTAFYLCASSMFPSGGAFPSSGANVLTFGAGSRLTVL.

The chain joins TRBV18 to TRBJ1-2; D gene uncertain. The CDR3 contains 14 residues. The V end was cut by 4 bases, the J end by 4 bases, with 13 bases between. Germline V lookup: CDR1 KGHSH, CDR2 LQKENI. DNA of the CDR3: TGTGCCAGCTCACTGCGAGCGACTGGCTATGGCTACACCTTC. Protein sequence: CASSLRATGYGYTF.

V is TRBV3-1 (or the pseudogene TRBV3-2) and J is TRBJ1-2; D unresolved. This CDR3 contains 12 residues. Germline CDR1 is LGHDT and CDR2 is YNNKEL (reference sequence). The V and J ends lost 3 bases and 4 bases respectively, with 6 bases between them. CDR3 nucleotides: TGTGCCAGCAGCCAGGGTGTCTATGGCTACACCTTC. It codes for CASSQGVYGYTF.

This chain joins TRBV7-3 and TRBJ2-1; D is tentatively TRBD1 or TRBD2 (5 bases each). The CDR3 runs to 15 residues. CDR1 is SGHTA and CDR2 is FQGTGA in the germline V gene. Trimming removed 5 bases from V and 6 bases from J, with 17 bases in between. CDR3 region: CASSPRSGPLNEQFF. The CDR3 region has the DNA TGTGCCAGCAGCCCCCGCTCGGGACCCCTCAATGAGCAGTTCTTC.

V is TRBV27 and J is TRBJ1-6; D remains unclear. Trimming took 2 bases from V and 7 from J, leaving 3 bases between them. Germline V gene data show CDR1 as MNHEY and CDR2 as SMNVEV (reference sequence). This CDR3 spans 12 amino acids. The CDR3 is CASSLQNSPLHF. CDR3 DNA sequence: TGTGCCAGCAGTTTACAGAATTCACCCCTCCACTTT.

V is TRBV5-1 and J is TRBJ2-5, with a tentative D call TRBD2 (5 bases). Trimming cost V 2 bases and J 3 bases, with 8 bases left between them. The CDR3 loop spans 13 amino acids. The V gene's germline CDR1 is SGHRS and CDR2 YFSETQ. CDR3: CASSFGLKETQYF. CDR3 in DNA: TGCGCCAGCAGCTTCGGACTCAAAGAGACCCAGTACTTC.

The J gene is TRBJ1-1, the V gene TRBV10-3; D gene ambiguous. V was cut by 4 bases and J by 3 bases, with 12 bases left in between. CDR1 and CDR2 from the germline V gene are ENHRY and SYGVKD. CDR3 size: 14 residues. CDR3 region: CAISGPGPDTEAFF. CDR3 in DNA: TGTGCCATCAGTGGACCTGGACCGGACACTGAAGCTTTCTTT.

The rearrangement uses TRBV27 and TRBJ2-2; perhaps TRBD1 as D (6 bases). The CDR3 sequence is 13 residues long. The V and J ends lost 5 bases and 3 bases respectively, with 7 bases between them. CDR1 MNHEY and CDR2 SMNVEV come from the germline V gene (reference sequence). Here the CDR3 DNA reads TGTGCCAGCAGTCAGGGGTACACCGGGGAGCTGTTTTTT. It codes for CASSQGYTGELFF.

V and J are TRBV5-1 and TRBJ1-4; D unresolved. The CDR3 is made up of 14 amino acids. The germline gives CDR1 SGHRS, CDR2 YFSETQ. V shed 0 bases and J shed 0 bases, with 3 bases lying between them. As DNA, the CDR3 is TGCGCCAGCAGCTTGGAACCAACTAATGAAAAACTGTTTTTT. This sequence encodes CASSLEPTNEKLFF.

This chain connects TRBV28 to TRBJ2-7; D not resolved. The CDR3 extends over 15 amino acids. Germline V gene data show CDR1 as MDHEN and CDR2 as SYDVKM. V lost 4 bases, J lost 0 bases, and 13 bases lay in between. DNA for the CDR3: TGTGCCAGCAGTTCCGCGGACGCTAACTCCTACGAGCAGTACTTC. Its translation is CASSSADANSYEQYF.

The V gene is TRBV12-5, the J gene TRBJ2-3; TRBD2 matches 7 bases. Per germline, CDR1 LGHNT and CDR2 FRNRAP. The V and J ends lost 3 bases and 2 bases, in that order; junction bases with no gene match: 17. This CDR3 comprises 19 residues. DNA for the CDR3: TGTGCTAGTGGTTTCGAAAAAGGACTAGGCTCCAACTCCACAGATACGCAGTATTTT. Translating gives CASGFEKGLGSNSTDTQYF.